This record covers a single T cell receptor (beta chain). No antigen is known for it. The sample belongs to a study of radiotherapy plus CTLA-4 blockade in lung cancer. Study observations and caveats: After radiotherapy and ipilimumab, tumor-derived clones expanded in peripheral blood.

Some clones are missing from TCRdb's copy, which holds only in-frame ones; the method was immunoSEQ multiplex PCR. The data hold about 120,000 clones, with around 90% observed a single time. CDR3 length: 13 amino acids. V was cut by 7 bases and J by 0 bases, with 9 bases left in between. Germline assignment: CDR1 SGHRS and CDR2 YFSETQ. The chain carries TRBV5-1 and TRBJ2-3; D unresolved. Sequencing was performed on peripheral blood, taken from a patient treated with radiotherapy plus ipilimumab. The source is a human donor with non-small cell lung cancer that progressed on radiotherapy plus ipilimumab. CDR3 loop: CASQAPSTDTQYF. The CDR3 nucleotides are TGCGCCAGCCAGGCGCCTAGCACAGATACGCAGTATTTT.